These T cell receptor beta chains were read from a single sample in a study of T cells in Graves' hyperthyroidism and ophthalmopathy. TCRdb reprocessed the multiplex PCR reads via MiXCR and lists one record per CDR3 protein. The repertoire consists of approximately 530,000 distinct CDR3 sequences, with just under 20% occurring once and the leading ten covering approximately 48%. Material: blood. The source is a man aged 35 to 55 with Graves' ophthalmopathy. Both conserved end residues are part of each CDR3. The D gene is left open where the match is weak. Clone size is shown for a subset of rows, as once, few, many or a class of expanded clone.

D gene: .; J gene: TRBJ2-1; clone size: many; V gene: TRBV20-1; CDR3 DNA: TGCAGTGCCCCGGGCGGCAGCTCCTACAATGAGCAGTTCTTC; CDR3 protein: CSAPGGSSYNEQFF
D gene: .; J gene: TRBJ1-6; clone size: few; V gene: TRBV19; CDR3 DNA: TGTGCCAGTAGACGACAATCCTTCGGGCGAGGTTCACCCCTCCACTTT; CDR3 protein: CASRRQSFGRGSPLHF
D gene: .; J gene: TRBJ1-3; clone size: few; V gene: TRBV20-1; CDR3 DNA: TGCAGTGCTTTAATTCCCGGGACATCTGGAAACACCATATATTTT; CDR3 protein: CSALIPGTSGNTIYF
D gene: .; J gene: TRBJ1-3; clone size: .; V gene: TRBV27; CDR3 DNA: TGTGCCAGCAGTTTAGGTGCCCAAACTGGAAACACCATATATTTT; CDR3 protein: CASSLGAQTGNTIYF
D gene: .; J gene: TRBJ1-6; clone size: .; V gene: TRBV7-9; CDR3 DNA: TGTGCCAGCAGCAGTGGGGGAACTTCACCCCTCCACTTT; CDR3 protein: CASSSGGTSPLHF
D gene: TRBD2; J gene: TRBJ2-1; clone size: .; V gene: TRBV24-1; CDR3 DNA: TGTGCCACCAGTGATACGCTAGCGGGGGGGCCTGATGAGCAGTTCTTC; CDR3 protein: CATSDTLAGGPDEQFF
D gene: .; J gene: TRBJ2-7; clone size: .; V gene: TRBV18; CDR3 DNA: TGTGCCAGCTCACCATTCGAACAGTCGCGAGTCTACGAGCAGTACTTC; CDR3 protein: CASSPFEQSRVYEQYF
D gene: TRBD2; J gene: TRBJ2-5; clone size: many; V gene: TRBV11-2; CDR3 DNA: TGTGCCAGCAGCTTAACTAGCGGGAGTGGAGAGACCCAGTACTTC; CDR3 protein: CASSLTSGSGETQYF
D gene: TRBD2; J gene: TRBJ2-1; clone size: .; V gene: TRBV6-2/TRBV6-3; CDR3 DNA: TGTGCCAGCAGTTACTCGCTAGCGGACTCCTACAATGAGCAGTTCTTC; CDR3 protein: CASSYSLADSYNEQFF
D gene: TRBD2; J gene: TRBJ2-7; clone size: few; V gene: TRBV14; CDR3 DNA: TGTGCCAGCAGCCGAAGTACTAGCGGGCCCTACGAGCAGTACTTC; CDR3 protein: CASSRSTSGPYEQYF
D gene: TRBD2; J gene: TRBJ2-2; clone size: many; V gene: TRBV7-9; CDR3 DNA: TGTGCCAGCAGCTTCGGTAGCGGGGTCACCGGGGAGCTGTTTTTT; CDR3 protein: CASSFGSGVTGELFF
D gene: TRBD1; J gene: TRBJ1-1; clone size: .; V gene: TRBV6-2/TRBV6-3; CDR3 DNA: TGTGCCAGCAGTAAAACAGGGGGTAACACTGAAGCTTTCTTT; CDR3 protein: CASSKTGGNTEAFF
D gene: .; J gene: TRBJ2-7; clone size: few; V gene: TRBV28; CDR3 DNA: TGTGCCAGCAGTTTTAGGGGGGTTGTTTCCTACGAGCAGTACTTC; CDR3 protein: CASSFRGVVSYEQYF
D gene: .; J gene: TRBJ1-1; clone size: .; V gene: TRBV30; CDR3 DNA: TGTGCCTGGAGTGTAGGAGCAGGGCACGCTTTCTTT; CDR3 protein: CAWSVGAGHAFF
D gene: TRBD1; J gene: TRBJ2-1; clone size: .; V gene: TRBV10-3; CDR3 DNA: TGTGCCATCAGTCCTGACAGGGGTGGTTCCTACAATGAGCAGTTCTTC; CDR3 protein: CAISPDRGGSYNEQFF
D gene: TRBD1; J gene: TRBJ1-4; clone size: .; V gene: TRBV29-1; CDR3 DNA: TGCAGCCATCGACAGGGTGAAAAACTGTTTTTT; CDR3 protein: CSHRQGEKLFF
D gene: TRBD2; J gene: TRBJ2-3; clone size: few; V gene: TRBV5-6; CDR3 DNA: TGTGCCAGCAGACGACTAGCGGGGGGCCCTAGCACAGATACGCAGTATTTT; CDR3 protein: CASRRLAGGPSTDTQYF
D gene: TRBD2; J gene: TRBJ2-3; clone size: many; V gene: TRBV3-1; CDR3 DNA: TGTGCCAGCAGCGTAGGGACTAGCAGCACAGATACGCAGTATTTT; CDR3 protein: CASSVGTSSTDTQYF
D gene: TRBD1; J gene: TRBJ1-1; clone size: .; V gene: TRBV14; CDR3 DNA: TGTGCCAGCAACCTCAGGGGGCGCGGGTCCACTGAAGCTTTCTTT; CDR3 protein: CASNLRGRGSTEAFF
D gene: .; J gene: TRBJ1-6; clone size: few; V gene: TRBV7-2; CDR3 DNA: TGTGCCAGCAGCTTAGGGACAGTTGATAATTCACCCCTCCACTTT; CDR3 protein: CASSLGTVDNSPLHF
D gene: .; J gene: TRBJ2-7; clone size: .; V gene: TRBV7-2; CDR3 DNA: TGTGCCAGCAGCTTTTTTCTTGGGGCAGACGAGCAGTACTTC; CDR3 protein: CASSFFLGADEQYF
D gene: TRBD1; J gene: TRBJ1-1; clone size: many; V gene: TRBV28; CDR3 DNA: TGTGCCAGCAGTTTAGCGGTACAGGGGCTAGACACTGAAGCTTTCTTT; CDR3 protein: CASSLAVQGLDTEAFF
D gene: TRBD1; J gene: TRBJ2-1; clone size: many; V gene: TRBV12-3/TRBV12-4; CDR3 DNA: TGTGCCAGCAGTTCGGACAGGGTAACATACAATGAGCAGTTCTTC; CDR3 protein: CASSSDRVTYNEQFF
D gene: .; J gene: TRBJ2-1; clone size: few; V gene: TRBV7-9; CDR3 DNA: TGTGCCAGCAGCTTACGGGCAGGAGGTTCTTCCTACAATGAGCAGTTCTTC; CDR3 protein: CASSLRAGGSSYNEQFF
D gene: TRBD1; J gene: TRBJ1-1; clone size: .; V gene: TRBV19; CDR3 DNA: TGTGCCAGTACCCCGGGACAGAGGGGAGCTGAAGCTTTCTTT; CDR3 protein: CASTPGQRGAEAFF
D gene: TRBD2; J gene: TRBJ2-2; clone size: few; V gene: TRBV4-2; CDR3 DNA: TGTGCCAGCAGCCAAAGCCCTCAGGCCGGGACTAGCGAAACCGGGGAGCTGTTTTTT; CDR3 protein: CASSQSPQAGTSETGELFF
D gene: .; J gene: TRBJ1-4; clone size: .; V gene: TRBV15; CDR3 DNA: TGTGCCACCAGCAGAGCCAGCCCAAATGAAAAACTGTTTTTT; CDR3 protein: CATSRASPNEKLFF
D gene: .; J gene: TRBJ1-4; clone size: .; V gene: TRBV6-1; CDR3 DNA: TGTGCCAGCACCTCACCGGTCGGGGGGAATGAAAAACTGTTTTTT; CDR3 protein: CASTSPVGGNEKLFF
D gene: .; J gene: TRBJ2-7; clone size: many; V gene: TRBV5-1; CDR3 DNA: TGCGCCAGCAGCCTCCCAAAACCCTACGAGCAGTACTTC; CDR3 protein: CASSLPKPYEQYF
D gene: .; J gene: TRBJ2-7; clone size: .; V gene: TRBV20-1; CDR3 DNA: TGCAGTGCTAGAGCGCGGATGGACAGATACTACGAGCAGTACTTC; CDR3 protein: CSARARMDRYYEQYF
D gene: TRBD1; J gene: TRBJ1-5; clone size: many; V gene: TRBV3-1; CDR3 DNA: TGTGCCACACAGGGGACCCAGCCCCAGCATTTT; CDR3 protein: CATQGTQPQHF
D gene: TRBD2; J gene: TRBJ2-1; clone size: few; V gene: TRBV5-1; CDR3 DNA: TGCGCCAGCAGCTTGGTTTCTAGCGGGAGTCTGAATGAGCAGTTCTTC; CDR3 protein: CASSLVSSGSLNEQFF
D gene: .; J gene: TRBJ2-5; clone size: .; V gene: TRBV2; CDR3 DNA: TGTGCCAGCAAAAGCCCGGGGGAGACCCAGTACTTC; CDR3 protein: CASKSPGETQYF
D gene: TRBD2; J gene: TRBJ2-1; clone size: .; V gene: TRBV9; CDR3 DNA: TGTGCCAGCAGCCCCCGTAGCGGGGGGGGCTACAATGAGCAGTTCTTC; CDR3 protein: CASSPRSGGGYNEQFF
D gene: TRBD2; J gene: TRBJ2-4; clone size: many; V gene: TRBV6-2/TRBV6-3; CDR3 DNA: TGTGCCAGCAGTTACGCACTAGCGGGAGCGGAGTACTTC; CDR3 protein: CASSYALAGAEYF
D gene: .; J gene: TRBJ2-1; clone size: many; V gene: TRBV20-1; CDR3 DNA: TGCAGTGCTAGCGGGACAACTCCCAATGAGCAGTTCTTC; CDR3 protein: CSASGTTPNEQFF
D gene: TRBD2; J gene: TRBJ2-5; clone size: .; V gene: TRBV28; CDR3 DNA: TGTGCCAGCAGTTTAATGGTAGCGGGAGCAGAGACCCAGTACTTC; CDR3 protein: CASSLMVAGAETQYF
D gene: .; J gene: TRBJ2-3; clone size: few; V gene: TRBV5-8; CDR3 DNA: TGTGCCAGCAGCTTGGACGCAGATACGCAGTATTTT; CDR3 protein: CASSLDADTQYF
D gene: .; J gene: TRBJ1-2; clone size: few; V gene: TRBV2; CDR3 DNA: TGTGCCAGCAGTGCTTTTCGAAGAGACTATGGCTACACCTTC; CDR3 protein: CASSAFRRDYGYTF
D gene: .; J gene: TRBJ2-7; clone size: many; V gene: TRBV3-1; CDR3 DNA: TGTGCCAGCAGCCAGGAAGTTACCTACGAGCAGTACTTC; CDR3 protein: CASSQEVTYEQYF
D gene: TRBD2; J gene: TRBJ2-1; clone size: .; V gene: TRBV20-1; CDR3 DNA: TGCAGTGCTCTTGTAGCGGGGGGGCTGCATGAGCAGTTCTTC; CDR3 protein: CSALVAGGLHEQFF